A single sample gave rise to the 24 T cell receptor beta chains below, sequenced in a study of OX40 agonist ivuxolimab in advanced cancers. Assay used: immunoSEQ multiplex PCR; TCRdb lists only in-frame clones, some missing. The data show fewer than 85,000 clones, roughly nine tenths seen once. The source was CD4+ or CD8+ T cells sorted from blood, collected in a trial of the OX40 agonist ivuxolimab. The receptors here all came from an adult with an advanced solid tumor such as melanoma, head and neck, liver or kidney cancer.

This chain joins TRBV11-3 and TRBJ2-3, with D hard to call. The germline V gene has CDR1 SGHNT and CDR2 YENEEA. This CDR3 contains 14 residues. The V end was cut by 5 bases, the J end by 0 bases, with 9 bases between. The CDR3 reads CASSPTESTDTQYF. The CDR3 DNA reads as TGTGCCAGCAGCCCCACGGAAAGCACAGATACGCAGTATTTT.

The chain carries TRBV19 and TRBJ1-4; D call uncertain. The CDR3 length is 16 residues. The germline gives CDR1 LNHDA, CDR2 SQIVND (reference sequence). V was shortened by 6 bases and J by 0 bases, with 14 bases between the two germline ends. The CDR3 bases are TGTGCCAGTAGGGAATACAGCGTTGCAACTAATGAAAAACTGTTTTTT. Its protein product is CASREYSVATNEKLFF.

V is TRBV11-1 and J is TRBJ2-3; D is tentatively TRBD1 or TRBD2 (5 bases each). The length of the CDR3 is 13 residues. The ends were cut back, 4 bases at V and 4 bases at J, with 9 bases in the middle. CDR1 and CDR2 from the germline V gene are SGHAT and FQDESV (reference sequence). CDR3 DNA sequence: TGTGCCAGCAGCTCCCAGGGAGCAGATACGCAGTATTTT. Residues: CASSSQGADTQYF.

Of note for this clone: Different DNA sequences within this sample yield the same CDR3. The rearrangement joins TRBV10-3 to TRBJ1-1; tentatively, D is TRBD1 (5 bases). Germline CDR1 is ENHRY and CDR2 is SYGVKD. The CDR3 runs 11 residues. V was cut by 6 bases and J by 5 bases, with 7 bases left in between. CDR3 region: CAISEGTEAFF. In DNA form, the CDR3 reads TGTGCCATCAGCGAGGGGACTGAAGCTTTCTTT.

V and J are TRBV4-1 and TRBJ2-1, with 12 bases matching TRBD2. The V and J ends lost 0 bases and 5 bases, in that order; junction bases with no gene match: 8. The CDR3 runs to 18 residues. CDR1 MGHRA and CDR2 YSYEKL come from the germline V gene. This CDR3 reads CASSQETTSGRPNNEQFF. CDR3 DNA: TGCGCCAGCAGCCAAGAAACAACTAGCGGGAGGCCAAACAATGAGCAGTTCTTC.

The CDR3: CASSLRPGTDTQYF. CDR3 DNA sequence: TGTGCCAGCTCACTCCGGCCTGGCACAGATACGCAGTATTTT. The chain employs TRBV18 and TRBJ2-3, with D hard to call. The germline gives CDR1 KGHSH, CDR2 LQKENI. This CDR3 has 14 amino acids. V was pared by 4 bases and J by 1 base, with 9 bases between. Together with reference TRBV18 and TRBJ2-3, the CDR3 gives the full variable domain: NAGVMQNPRHLVRRRGQEARLRCSPMKGHSHVYWYRQLPEEGLKFMVYLQKENIIDESGMPKERFSAEFPKEGPSILRIQQVVRGDSAAYFCASSLRPGTDTQYFGPGTRLTVL.

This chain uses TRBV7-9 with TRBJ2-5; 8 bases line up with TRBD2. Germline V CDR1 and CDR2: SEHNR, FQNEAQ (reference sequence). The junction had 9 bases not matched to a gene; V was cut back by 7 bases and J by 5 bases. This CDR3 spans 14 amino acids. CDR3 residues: CASTFGGGSETQYF. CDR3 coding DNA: TGTGCCAGCACATTTGGCGGGGGGAGTGAGACCCAGTACTTC.

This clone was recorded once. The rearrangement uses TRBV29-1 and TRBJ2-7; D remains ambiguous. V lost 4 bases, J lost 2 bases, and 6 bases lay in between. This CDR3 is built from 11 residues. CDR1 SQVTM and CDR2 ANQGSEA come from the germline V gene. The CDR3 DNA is TGCAGCGTTGTAGGGCCCTACGAGCAGTACTTC. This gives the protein CSVVGPYEQYF.

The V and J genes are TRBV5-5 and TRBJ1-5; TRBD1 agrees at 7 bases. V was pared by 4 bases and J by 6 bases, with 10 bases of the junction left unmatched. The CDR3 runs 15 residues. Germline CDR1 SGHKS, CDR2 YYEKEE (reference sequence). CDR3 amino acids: CASSPTGRVGQPQHF. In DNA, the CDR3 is TGTGCCAGCAGCCCGACAGGGCGAGTTGGTCAGCCCCAGCATTTT.

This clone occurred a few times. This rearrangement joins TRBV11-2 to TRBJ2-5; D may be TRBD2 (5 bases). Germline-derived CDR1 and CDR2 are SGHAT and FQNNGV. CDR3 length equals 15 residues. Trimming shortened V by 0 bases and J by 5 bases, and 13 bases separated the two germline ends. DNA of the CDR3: TGTGCCAGCAGCTTAGAGGGGAGAACCACCGAGACCCAGTACTTC. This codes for CASSLEGRTTETQYF.

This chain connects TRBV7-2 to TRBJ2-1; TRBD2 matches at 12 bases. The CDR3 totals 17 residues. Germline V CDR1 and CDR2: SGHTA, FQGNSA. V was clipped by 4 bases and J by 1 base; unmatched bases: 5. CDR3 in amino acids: CASSSTSGRWSYNEQFF. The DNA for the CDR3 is TGTGCCAGCAGCTCAACTAGCGGGAGGTGGTCCTACAATGAGCAGTTCTTC.

The CDR3, as DNA: TGTGCCAGCAGCTGGGGGACAGGGTTGGAGGGCTACACCTTC. Translated: CASSWGTGLEGYTF. The rearrangement uses TRBV5-5 and TRBJ1-2, with TRBD1 matching 9 bases. The germline V gene encodes CDR1 SGHKS and CDR2 YYEKEE (reference sequence). The CDR3 runs 14 residues. Trimming cost V 3 bases and J 8 bases; bases outside gene matches: 8.

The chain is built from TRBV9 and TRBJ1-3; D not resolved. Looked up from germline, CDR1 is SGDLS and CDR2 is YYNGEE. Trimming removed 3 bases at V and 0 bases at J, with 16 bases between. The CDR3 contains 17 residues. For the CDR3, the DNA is TGTGCCAGCAGCGCTAGAAGTATCGGTGGCTCTGGAAACACCATATATTTT. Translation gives CASSARSIGGSGNTIYF.

In DNA, the CDR3 is TGTGCCAGTAAGGGCGGGGGGTTTGATGAGCAGTTCTTC. As protein: CASKGGGFDEQFF. J is TRBJ2-1 and V is TRBV19, with TRBD2 matching 8 bases. The germline V gene has CDR1 LNHDA and CDR2 SQIVND (reference sequence). The CDR3 is 13 amino acids. Losses at the gene ends were 7 bases for V and 8 bases for J; bases not matched to a gene: 7.

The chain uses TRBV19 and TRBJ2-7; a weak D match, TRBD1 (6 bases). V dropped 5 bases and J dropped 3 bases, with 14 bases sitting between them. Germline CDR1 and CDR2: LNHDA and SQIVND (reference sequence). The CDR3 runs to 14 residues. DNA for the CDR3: TGTGCCAGTAGTGAAATGAGCAGGGGCTACGAGCAGTACTTC. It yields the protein CASSEMSRGYEQYF.

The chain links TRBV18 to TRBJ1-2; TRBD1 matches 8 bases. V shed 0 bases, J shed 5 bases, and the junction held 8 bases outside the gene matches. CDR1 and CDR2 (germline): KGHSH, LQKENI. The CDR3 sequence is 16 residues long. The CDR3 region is CASSPPNDRGEYGYTF. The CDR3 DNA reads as TGTGCCAGCTCACCACCGAACGACAGGGGAGAGTATGGCTACACCTTC. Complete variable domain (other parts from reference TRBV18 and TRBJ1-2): NAGVMQNPRHLVRRRGQEARLRCSPMKGHSHVYWYRQLPEEGLKFMVYLQKENIIDESGMPKERFSAEFPKEGPSILRIQQVVRGDSAAYFCASSPPNDRGEYGYTFGSGTRLTVV.

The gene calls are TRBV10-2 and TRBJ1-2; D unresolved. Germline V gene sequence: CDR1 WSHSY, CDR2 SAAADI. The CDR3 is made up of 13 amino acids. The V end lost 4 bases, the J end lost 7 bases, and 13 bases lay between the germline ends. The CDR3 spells CASSGQRDSGYTF. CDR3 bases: TGCGCCAGCAGTGGGCAAAGAGATAGTGGCTACACCTTC.

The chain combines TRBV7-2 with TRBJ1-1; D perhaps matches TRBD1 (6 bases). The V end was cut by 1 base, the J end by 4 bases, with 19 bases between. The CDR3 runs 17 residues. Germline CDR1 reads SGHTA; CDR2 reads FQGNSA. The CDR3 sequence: CASSLGEGGADITEAFF. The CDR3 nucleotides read TGTGCCAGCAGCTTAGGGGAGGGGGGCGCTGATATCACTGAAGCTTTCTTT.

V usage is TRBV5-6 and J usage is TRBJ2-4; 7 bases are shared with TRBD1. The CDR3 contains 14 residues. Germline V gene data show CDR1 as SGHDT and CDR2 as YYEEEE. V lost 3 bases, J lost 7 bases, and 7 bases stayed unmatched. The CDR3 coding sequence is TGTGCCAGCAGCTGGGGGACAGCTGGGAACATTCAGTACTTC. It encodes CASSWGTAGNIQYF.

The CDR3: CASTSRGAGNTEAFF. CDR3 nucleotides: TGTGCCAGTACCTCCCGGGGGGCGGGGAACACTGAAGCTTTCTTT. The chain links TRBV19 to TRBJ1-1; D possibly corresponds to TRBD1 (6 bases). Between the trimmed V and J ends, which lost 7 bases and 1 base, there was a span of 16 bases. Per germline, CDR1 LNHDA and CDR2 SQIVND (reference sequence). This CDR3 is 15 amino acids long.

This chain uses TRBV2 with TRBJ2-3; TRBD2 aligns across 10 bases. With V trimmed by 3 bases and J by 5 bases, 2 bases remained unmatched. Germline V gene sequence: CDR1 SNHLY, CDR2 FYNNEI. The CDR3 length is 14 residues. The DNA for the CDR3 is TGTGCCAGCAGTGAGGCTAGCGGGAGAGATACGCAGTATTTT. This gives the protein CASSEASGRDTQYF.

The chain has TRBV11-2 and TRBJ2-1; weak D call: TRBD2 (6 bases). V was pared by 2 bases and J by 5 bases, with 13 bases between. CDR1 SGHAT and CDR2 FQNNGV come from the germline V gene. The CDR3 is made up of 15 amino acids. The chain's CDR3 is CASSLREVNNNEQFF. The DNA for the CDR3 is TGTGCCAGCAGCTTAAGGGAGGTAAACAACAATGAGCAGTTCTTC. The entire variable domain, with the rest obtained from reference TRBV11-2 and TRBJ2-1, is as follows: EAGVAQSPRYKIIEKRQSVAFWCNPISGHATLYWYQQILGQGPKLLIQFQNNGVVDDSQLPKDRFSAERLKGVDSTLKIQPAKLEDSAVYLCASSLREVNNNEQFFGPGTRLTVL.

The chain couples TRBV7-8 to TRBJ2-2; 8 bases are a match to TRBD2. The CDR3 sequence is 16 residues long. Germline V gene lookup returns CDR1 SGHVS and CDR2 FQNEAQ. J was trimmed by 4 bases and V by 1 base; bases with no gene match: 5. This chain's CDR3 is CASSLVSGGATGELFF. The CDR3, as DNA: TGTGCCAGCAGCTTAGTAAGCGGGGGCGCCACCGGGGAGCTGTTTTTT.

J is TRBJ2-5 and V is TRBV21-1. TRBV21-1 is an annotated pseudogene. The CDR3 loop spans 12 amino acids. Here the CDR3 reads CASSNSPKTQYF. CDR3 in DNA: TGTGCCAGCAGCAACAGCCCCAAGACCCAGTACTTC.